The sequence of this T cell receptor beta chain was determined in a study of PD-1 blockade in classical Hodgkin lymphoma. Time point noted: newly diagnosed, previously untreated cHL patient sample. Magnetic negative selection was used to purify CD4+ T cells from PBMCs that had been thawed. Using immunoSEQ multiplex PCR, the repertoire was profiled, and TCRdb retains in-frame clones only, with some absent. In the table there are about 35,000 clones, approximately 90% of which are singletons. The germline CDR1 and CDR2 sequences are SGDLS and YYNGEE. The CDR3 extends over 12 amino acids. Between the trimmed V and J ends, which lost 4 bases and 5 bases, there was a span of 9 bases.

What was sequenced was CD4+ T cells from blood. The chain recombines TRBV9 with TRBJ2-5, with a possible D match to TRBD1 (6 bases). The receptor's source is a human donor with classical Hodgkin lymphoma. The CDR3 spells CASSFRGETQYF. For the CDR3, the DNA is TGTGCCAGCAGCTTTAGGGGGGAGACCCAGTACTTC. The whole variable domain, remainder taken from reference TRBV9 and TRBJ2-5, is DSGVTQTPKHLITATGQRVTLRCSPRSGDLSVYWYQQSLDQGLQFLIQYYNGEERAKGNILERFSAQQFPDLHSELNLSSLELGDSALYFCASSFRGETQYFGPGTRLLVL.